This T cell receptor beta chain was sequenced for a study of cytomegalovirus exposure and HLA in healthy donors. Study at large: An earlier analysis found some 100 million unique TCR beta sequences from about 179 million T cells. Study-level findings and limits: The study flagged around 150 TCR beta chains as cytomegalovirus-associated.

V shed 8 bases and J 5 bases; nucleotides not matched to a gene: 8. There are 13 residues in the CDR3. Germline V lookup: CDR1 MDHEN, CDR2 SYDVKM. This clone has just a few counts. Its specificity is unknown. The PCR made use of 60 Vbeta and 13 Jbeta primers. Sequencing used immunoSEQ multiplex PCR; TCRdb keeps in-frame clones, though not all of them. The data contain some 57,000 clones, 50% to 70% of them singletons. The donors gave bone marrow, and they were healthy. This donor's CMV serostatus went unrecorded. The sample comprised PBMCs. This chain links TRBV28 with TRBJ1-1, with 7 bases lining up with TRBD1. The sequence came from a human donor in good health. CDR3: CASGETGRTEAFF. The CDR3 DNA reads TGTGCCAGCGGTGAGACAGGGCGAACTGAAGCTTTCTTT. The variable domain in full, with the rest retrieved from reference TRBV28 and TRBJ1-1, is DVKVTQSSRYLVKRTGEKVFLECVQDMDHENMFWYRQDPGLGLRLIYFSYDVKMKEKGDIPEGYSVSREKKERFSLILESASTNQTSMYLCASGETGRTEAFFGQGTRLTVV.